This T cell receptor (beta chain) was profiled in a study of identical twins. Study outcomes and limitations: Within monozygotic twins, out-of-frame TCR alpha sharing was underestimated by the models.

MiXCR, run by TCRdb on the 5' RACE reads, gives a single entry per CDR3 protein. The sample consists of fewer than 650,000 distinct CDR3 sequences, just over 7% of them appearing once. Remarks on this clonotype: Antigen: not known.

This CDR3 contains 15 residues. V lost 5 bases and J lost 9; bases outside the gene matches: 11. The germline gives CDR1 LNHDA, CDR2 SQIVND (reference sequence). These data were also reused for a study on yellow fever vaccine responses in identical twins.

This TCR derives from a young woman in good health. The V and J genes are TRBV19 and TRBJ2-1; 9 bases match TRBD1. Sequenced material: PBMCs. The CDR3 bases are TGTGCCAGTAGTCGGACAGGGGCCCCTTCGTCTGAGCAGTTCTTC. Amino acids: CASSRTGAPSSEQFF.